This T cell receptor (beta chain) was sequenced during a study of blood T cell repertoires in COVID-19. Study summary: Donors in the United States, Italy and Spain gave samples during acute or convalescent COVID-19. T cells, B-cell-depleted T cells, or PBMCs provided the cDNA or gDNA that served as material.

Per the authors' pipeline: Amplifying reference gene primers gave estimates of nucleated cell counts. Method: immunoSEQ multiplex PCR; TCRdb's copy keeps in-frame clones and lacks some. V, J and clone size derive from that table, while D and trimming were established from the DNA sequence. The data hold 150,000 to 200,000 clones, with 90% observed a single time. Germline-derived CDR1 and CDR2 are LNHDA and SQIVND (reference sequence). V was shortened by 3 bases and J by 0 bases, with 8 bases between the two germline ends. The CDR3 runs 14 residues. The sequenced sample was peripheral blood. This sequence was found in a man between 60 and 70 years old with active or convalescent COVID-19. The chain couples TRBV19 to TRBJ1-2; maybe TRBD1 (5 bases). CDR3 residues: CASSIQGPNYGYTF. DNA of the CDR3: TGTGCCAGTAGTATTCAGGGCCCTAACTATGGCTACACCTTC.